Listed here are 15 T cell receptor beta chains from one sample, sequenced in a study of T cells in narcolepsy. Clones were read by immunoSEQ multiplex PCR, and TCRdb kept only the in-frame ones, dropping some. The sample holds 30,000 to 35,000 clones, around 90% seen once. Sequencing input: CD45RA- memory CD4+ T cells from PBMCs. Receptor source: a human donor with narcolepsy.

The chain combines TRBV7-9 with TRBJ2-3; the D gene is possibly TRBD1 (6 bases). V was clipped by 4 bases and J by 4 bases, with 9 bases between them. The CDR3 is 13 amino acids. Per germline, CDR1 SEHNR and CDR2 FQNEAQ (reference sequence). This CDR3 reads CASSSRGPDTQYF. The CDR3 DNA is TGTGCCAGCAGCTCCAGGGGACCAGATACGCAGTATTTT.

The gene calls are TRBV5-1 and TRBJ2-5, with D possibly being TRBD2 (7 bases). Germline CDR1 reads SGHRS; CDR2 reads YFSETQ. Trimming cost V 1 base and J 4 bases, with 14 bases left between them. This CDR3 has 15 amino acids. The CDR3 here is CASSLLTGGGETQYF. The CDR3 coding sequence is TGCGCCAGCAGCTTGCTCACGGGGGGCGGAGAGACCCAGTACTTC.

This chain links TRBV13 with TRBJ2-5; 10 nucleotides align to TRBD2. The CDR3 has 20 amino acids. Germline lookup yields CDR1 PRHDT and CDR2 FYEKMQ (reference sequence). The junction had 20 bases not matched to a gene; V was cut back by 5 bases and J by 2 bases. CDR3 in DNA: TGTGCCAGCAGCCCAAGTCGAGGGCCGGCTAGCGGGAGACGACAAGAGACCCAGTACTTC. Protein product: CASSPSRGPASGRRQETQYF.

This chain uses TRBV5-4 with TRBJ2-7; 11 bases line up with TRBD1. Looked up from germline, CDR1 is SGHNT and CDR2 is YYREEE (reference sequence). V was clipped by 3 bases and J by 5 bases; unmatched bases: 7. The CDR3 runs 15 residues. The chain's CDR3 is CASSSAGQGAHEQYF. DNA of the CDR3: TGTGCCAGCAGCTCCGCCGGACAGGGGGCCCACGAGCAGTACTTC.

DNA of the CDR3: TGTGCCAGCAGCCCTAGCGGGAGTAGCAATGAGCAGTTCTTC. Its protein product is CASSPSGSSNEQFF. The chain uses TRBV7-3 and TRBJ2-1; 10 bases are shared with TRBD2. V shed 5 bases and J 6 bases; nucleotides not matched to a gene: 4. Per the germline V gene, CDR1 is SGHTA and CDR2 is FQGTGA. This CDR3 comprises 14 residues.

The chain joins TRBV11-3 to TRBJ2-7; 8 bases map to TRBD1. Germline V gene data show CDR1 as SGHNT and CDR2 as YENEEA. The length of the CDR3 is 15 residues. V lost 1 base to trimming and J lost 2 bases; unmatched junction nucleotides: 4. The CDR3 loop is CASSLVQGATYEQYF. In DNA, the CDR3 is TGTGCCAGCAGCTTAGTGCAGGGGGCTACCTACGAGCAGTACTTC.

The V gene is TRBV7-9, the J gene TRBJ2-3; the D call may be TRBD1 or TRBD2 (6 bases each). Deletions cut 1 base from V and 3 bases from J, with 8 bases between. This CDR3 has 14 amino acids. Germline V lookup: CDR1 SEHNR, CDR2 FQNEAQ (reference sequence). CDR3 nucleotide sequence: TGTGCCAGCAGCTTAGGGGGGGCGACAGATACGCAGTATTTT. This translates into CASSLGGATDTQYF.

V usage is TRBV28 and J usage is TRBJ1-1, with TRBD1 as a possible D gene (6 bases). V lost 10 bases, J lost 3 bases, and 18 bases lay in between. The CDR3 length is 14 residues. The germline V gene has CDR1 MDHEN and CDR2 SYDVKM. CDR3 nucleotides: TGTGCCACCCATCCCGGGGGCCCGCACACTGAAGCTTTCTTT. Translated, it gives CATHPGGPHTEAFF.

This clone was found once. The rearrangement links TRBV30 to TRBJ2-1; TRBD2 agrees at 8 bases. V shed 0 bases, J shed 1 base, and the junction held 5 bases outside the gene matches. CDR1 is GTSNPN, CDR2 SVGIG, per germline (reference sequence). The CDR3 runs to 16 residues. The CDR3 spells CAWSVRGGGSYNEQFF. The DNA for the CDR3 is TGTGCCTGGAGTGTACGCGGCGGGGGGTCCTACAATGAGCAGTTCTTC.

The chain recombines TRBV7-2 with TRBJ2-2; D may be TRBD1 (6 bases). Germline V lookup: CDR1 SGHTA, CDR2 FQGNSA. This CDR3 comprises 15 residues. V lost 0 bases and J lost 4, with 9 bases in between. The CDR3, as DNA: TGTGCCAGCAGCTTAGCGAACAGGGTCACCGGGGAGCTGTTTTTT. It specifies CASSLANRVTGELFF.

This sequence joins TRBV18 and TRBJ1-6; D ambiguous. This CDR3 spans 14 amino acids. V was pared by 3 bases and J by 7 bases, with 10 bases between. Germline assignment: CDR1 KGHSH and CDR2 LQKENI. The CDR3 bases are TGTGCCAGCTCACCCGGAGGAGGGAATTCACCCCTCCACTTT. Its protein product is CASSPGGGNSPLHF. The full variable domain, with the rest looked up from reference TRBV18 and TRBJ1-6, is NAGVMQNPRHLVRRRGQEARLRCSPMKGHSHVYWYRQLPEEGLKFMVYLQKENIIDESGMPKERFSAEFPKEGPSILRIQQVVRGDSAAYFCASSPGGGNSPLHFGNGTRLTVT.

The V gene is TRBV27, the J gene TRBJ1-1, with D possibly TRBD1 on 6 matching bases. The V gene lost 5 bases and the J gene lost 0 bases, with 10 bases spanning the gap. Germline CDR1 MNHEY, CDR2 SMNVEV (reference sequence). The CDR3 is 14 amino acids. CDR3 sequence: CASSRQAMNTEAFF. The CDR3, as DNA: TGTGCCAGCAGTAGACAGGCAATGAACACTGAAGCTTTCTTT.

This sequence joins TRBV28 and TRBJ2-3; 9 bases match TRBD2. The CDR3 sequence is 19 residues long. Germline V gives CDR1 MDHEN, CDR2 SYDVKM. The junction had 19 bases not matched to a gene; V was cut back by 7 bases and J by 2 bases. CDR3: CASTAPGGSGRGITDTQYF. In DNA form, the CDR3 reads TGTGCCAGCACTGCCCCGGGGGGTAGCGGGAGAGGTATCACAGATACGCAGTATTTT.

V and J are TRBV7-2 and TRBJ2-1; no clear D gene. The CDR3 has 13 amino acids. Germline V gives CDR1 SGHTA, CDR2 FQGNSA. Deletions cut 3 bases from V and 4 bases from J, with 7 bases between. CDR3 loop: CASSFAGYNEQFF. In nucleotides, the CDR3 is TGTGCCAGCAGCTTTGCTGGGTACAATGAGCAGTTCTTC.

The rearrangement uses TRBV14 and TRBJ2-2, with D possibly matching TRBD1 (6 bases). The CDR3 totals 15 residues. The V gene lost 4 bases and the J gene lost 2 bases, with 11 bases spanning the gap. From germline, CDR1 is SGHDN and CDR2 FVKESK. The CDR3 sequence is CASSLTGLNTGELFF. In nucleotides, the CDR3 is TGTGCCAGCAGCCTAACAGGGCTAAACACCGGGGAGCTGTTTTTT.